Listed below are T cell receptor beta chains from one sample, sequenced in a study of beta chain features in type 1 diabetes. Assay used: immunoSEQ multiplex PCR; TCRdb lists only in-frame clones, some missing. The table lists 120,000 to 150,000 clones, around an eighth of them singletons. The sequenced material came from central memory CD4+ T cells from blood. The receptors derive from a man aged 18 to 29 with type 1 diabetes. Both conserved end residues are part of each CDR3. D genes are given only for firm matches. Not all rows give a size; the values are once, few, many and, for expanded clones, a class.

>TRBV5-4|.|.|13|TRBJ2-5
CASRLRQSETQYF
TGTGCCAGCAGGCTTCGACAGTCAGAGACCCAGTACTTC
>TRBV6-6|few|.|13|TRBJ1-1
CASITDRNTEAFF
TGTGCCAGCATCACGGACAGGAACACTGAAGCTTTCTTT
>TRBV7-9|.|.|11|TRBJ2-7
CASSLAREQYF
TGTGCCAGCAGCTTAGCGAGAGAGCAGTACTTC
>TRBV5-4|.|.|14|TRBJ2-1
CASSPDIPRGEQFF
TGTGCCAGCAGCCCCGACATACCCCGCGGTGAGCAGTTCTTC
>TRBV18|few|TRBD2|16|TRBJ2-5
CASSPPQRGTGETQYF
TGTGCCAGCTCACCACCTCAGCGGGGGACGGGGGAGACCCAGTACTTC
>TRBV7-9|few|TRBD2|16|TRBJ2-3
CASLTQGLAGADTQYF
TGTGCCAGCCTGACTCAGGGACTAGCGGGGGCAGATACGCAGTATTTT
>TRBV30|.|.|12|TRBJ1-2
CACISGNYGYTF
TGTGCCTGCATATCAGGGAACTATGGCTACACCTTC
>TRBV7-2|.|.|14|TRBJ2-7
CASSFLRGSYEQYF
TGTGCCAGCAGCTTTCTTCGGGGTTCCTACGAGCAGTACTTC
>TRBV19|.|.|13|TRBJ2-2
CASSTANTGELFF
TGTGCCAGTAGTACAGCCAACACCGGGGAGCTGTTTTTT
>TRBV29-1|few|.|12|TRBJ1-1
CSAGREQGEAFF
TGCAGCGCCGGGAGAGAGCAGGGAGAAGCTTTCTTT
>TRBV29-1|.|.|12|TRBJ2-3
CSAGEGADTQYF
TGCAGCGCCGGAGAGGGGGCAGATACGCAGTATTTT
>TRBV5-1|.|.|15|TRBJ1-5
CASSEGTTRNQPQHF
TGCGCCAGCAGCGAGGGAACTACTCGGAATCAGCCCCAGCATTTT
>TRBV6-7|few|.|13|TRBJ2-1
CASTDLRENEQFF
TGTGCCAGCACCGACCTGAGGGAAAATGAGCAGTTCTTC
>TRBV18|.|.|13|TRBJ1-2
CASSHDRAYGYTF
TGTGCCAGCTCCCACGACAGAGCCTATGGCTACACCTTC
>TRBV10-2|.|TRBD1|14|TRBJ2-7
CASSAGQGVYEQYF
TGCGCCAGCAGTGCCGGACAGGGGGTTTACGAGCAGTACTTC
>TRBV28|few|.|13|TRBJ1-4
CASSSTTNEKLFF
TGTGCCAGCAGTTCAACAACTAATGAAAAACTGTTTTTT
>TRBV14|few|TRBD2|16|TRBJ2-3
CASSQDRGAGTDTQYF
TGTGCCAGCAGCCAAGATCGTGGAGCGGGGACAGATACGCAGTATTTT
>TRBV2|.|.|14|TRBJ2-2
CASRRGTTDGELFF
TGTGCCAGCAGGCGCGGGACCACGGACGGGGAGCTGTTTTTT
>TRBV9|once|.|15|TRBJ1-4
CASSLEGGPNEKLFF
TGTGCCAGCAGTCTAGAGGGCGGCCCTAATGAAAAACTGTTTTTT
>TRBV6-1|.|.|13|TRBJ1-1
CAVSTDMNTEAFF
TGTGCCGTCTCTACGGACATGAACACTGAAGCTTTCTTT
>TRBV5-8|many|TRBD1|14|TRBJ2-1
CASSLAGGVNEQFF
TGTGCCAGCAGCTTGGCAGGGGGCGTTAATGAGCAGTTCTTC
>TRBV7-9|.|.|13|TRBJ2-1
CASSLNSLNEQFF
TGTGCCAGCAGCTTAAACAGCCTGAATGAGCAGTTCTTC
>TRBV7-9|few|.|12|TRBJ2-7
CASSLEGREQYF
TGTGCCAGCAGCTTAGAGGGGCGCGAGCAGTACTTC
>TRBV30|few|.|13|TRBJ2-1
CAWSSQVYNEQFF
TGTGCCTGGAGTTCACAAGTCTACAATGAGCAGTTCTTC